Presented here are 23 T cell receptor beta chains from one specimen sequenced in a study of T cell repertoires in aging, cancer and after chemotherapy (dated by TCRdb to between 2018 and 2021). TCR beta rearrangements were amplified from genomic DNA extracted from peripheral blood rather than from sorted cells or RNA. The sample was run on an Illumina MiSeq. Rearranged TRB sequences spanning V, D and J segments were amplified by multiplex touch-down PCR using a mixed TRB-A/B primer pool. TCRdb redid the processing of the public reads, applying fastp at Q25 and MiXCR, and retained in-frame beta chains. Every entry covers one CDR3 protein and lists the most common genes and DNA from its rows. For this sample the table gives 5,000 to 6,000 distinct CDR3 sequences, of which approximately 24% were detected only once. About a sixth of the sample rests with the top ten. Sequencing was carried out using blood. The origin of the receptors is a human donor in good health.

This clonotype was picked up a small number of times. This chain uses TRBV5-1 with TRBJ1-6; a weak D match, TRBD1 (6 bases). The V end lost 4 bases, the J end lost 4 bases, and 9 bases lay between the germline ends. Germline assignment: CDR1 SGHRS and CDR2 YFSETQ. The CDR3 length is 14 residues. Here the CDR3 DNA reads TGCGCCAGCAGCCCGGGACAATATAATTCACCCCTCCACTTT. The encoded protein is CASSPGQYNSPLHF.

This clonotype has just a few counts. The chain couples TRBV7-2 to TRBJ2-7; the D gene is possibly TRBD2 (6 bases). Between the trimmed V and J ends, which lost 2 bases and 3 bases, there was a span of 14 bases. CDR3 length: 15 amino acids. Germline CDR1 and CDR2: SGHTA and FQGNSA. CDR3 coding DNA: TGTGCCAGCAGCTTAAATCAAGGAGGGTACTACGAGCAGTACTTC. The encoded protein is CASSLNQGGYYEQYF. The full variable domain, its missing parts supplied by reference TRBV7-2 and TRBJ2-7, is GAGVSQSPSNKVTEKGKDVELRCDPISGHTALYWYRQSLGQGLEFLIYFQGNSAPDKSGLPSDRFSAERTGGSVSTLTIQRTQQEDSAVYLCASSLNQGGYYEQYFGPGTRLTVT.

There are a few counts of this clonotype. This chain joins TRBV6-1 and TRBJ1-1, with D possibly being TRBD1 (5 bases). This CDR3 is built from 13 residues. Germline lookup yields CDR1 MNHNS and CDR2 SASEGT. Trimming left V 2 bases short and J 2 bases short, with 6 bases between. The DNA of the CDR3 is TGTGCCAGCAGTGAAAGGGACAACACTGAAGCTTTCTTT. Amino acids: CASSERDNTEAFF.

The V call is TRBV12-3 or TRBV12-4, the J call TRBJ1-4, with D uncertain. The CDR3 length is 15 residues. V gave up 1 base and J gave up 0 bases, with 6 bases separating them. DNA of the CDR3: TGTGCCAGCAGTTTAGGGGATTCAACTAATGAAAAACTGTTTTTT. Protein sequence: CASSLGDSTNEKLFF.

By sample fraction, this clonotype is medium-sized. This chain links TRBV6-6 with TRBJ1-3, with a tentative D call TRBD1 (5 bases). Per the germline V gene, CDR1 is MNHNY and CDR2 is SVGAGI (reference sequence). The CDR3 is 16 amino acids. The V end lost 7 bases, the J end lost 0 bases, and 16 bases lay between the germline ends. CDR3 residues: CASTYGALSSGNTIYF. The CDR3 region has the DNA TGTGCCAGCACCTACGGGGCCCTCAGCTCTGGAAACACCATATATTTT.

The gene calls are TRBV20-1 and TRBJ2-5; D call uncertain. The CDR3 has 14 amino acids. In germline, CDR1 is DFQATT, CDR2 SNEGSKA (reference sequence). Trimming cost V 1 base and J 4 bases, with 13 bases left between them. CDR3 residues: CSARASGLTETQYF. The CDR3 DNA reads as TGCAGTGCTAGAGCGTCCGGGTTAACAGAGACCCAGTACTTC.

The chain recombines TRBV11-1 with TRBJ1-4; maybe TRBD1 (6 bases). V lost 8 bases and J lost 3, with 16 bases in between. This CDR3 spans 15 amino acids. CDR1 and CDR2 from the germline V gene are SGHAT and FQDESV (reference sequence). The CDR3 sequence is CASGAVGGPNEKLFF. The CDR3 DNA is TGTGCCAGCGGAGCCGTGGGGGGGCCTAATGAAAAACTGTTTTTT.

This clonotype was seen only a few times. The CDR3: CASSNGAPPYNEQFF. The CDR3 region has the DNA TGTGCCAGCAGCAATGGGGCGCCCCCCTACAATGAGCAGTTCTTC. The chain links TRBV27 to TRBJ2-1; D perhaps matches TRBD1 (5 bases). This CDR3 has 15 amino acids. Germline V CDR1 and CDR2: MNHEY, SMNVEV (reference sequence). The V end lost 6 bases, the J end lost 2 bases, and 14 bases lay between the germline ends.

By frequency in the sample, this clonotype is medium-sized. The chain uses TRBV12-3 or TRBV12-4 and TRBJ2-7; no clear D. The CDR3 contains 14 residues. The V and J ends lost 5 bases and 3 bases respectively, with 14 bases between them. This CDR3 is CASSPRLGSYEQYF. CDR3 nucleotides: TGTGCCAGCAGTCCCAGGCTGGGCAGCTACGAGCAGTACTTC.

This clonotype appeared a few times. This chain joins TRBV24-1 and TRBJ1-4, with a tentative D call TRBD1 (5 bases). Germline V CDR1 and CDR2: KGHDR, SFDVKD. Trimming stripped 3 bases from V and 5 bases from J, with 12 bases between. CDR3 length: 15 residues. The chain's CDR3 is CATSDGGLFNEKLFF. CDR3 sequence (DNA): TGTGCCACCAGTGATGGGGGACTCTTCAATGAAAAACTGTTTTTT.

For the CDR3, the DNA is TGTGCCAGCAGTCCCGGGACAGGGGGGAATCAGCCCCAGCATTTT. This sequence encodes CASSPGTGGNQPQHF. This chain links TRBV27 with TRBJ1-5; TRBD1 aligns across 11 bases. In germline, CDR1 is MNHEY, CDR2 SMNVEV (reference sequence). The CDR3 extends over 15 amino acids. The V and J ends lost 5 bases and 4 bases, in that order; junction bases with no gene match: 4.

The V and J genes are TRBV7-2 and TRBJ2-3; D gene uncertain. This CDR3 spans 14 amino acids. V lost 1 base and J 4 bases, leaving 9 bases between the germline ends. Germline V gives CDR1 SGHTA, CDR2 FQGNSA. As DNA, the CDR3 is TGTGCCAGCAGCTTAGGGCCTGAGTCAGATACGCAGTATTTT. Translation: CASSLGPESDTQYF.

By sample share, this clonotype is medium-sized (0.01 to 0.1%). The chain employs TRBV6-1 and TRBJ1-4; no clear D gene. V was shortened by 6 bases and J by 7 bases, with 9 bases between the two germline ends. Germline V gives CDR1 MNHNS, CDR2 SASEGT. There are 12 residues in the CDR3. The CDR3 loop reads CASRARSEKLFF. The CDR3 bases are TGTGCCAGCAGGGCGAGGTCTGAAAAACTGTTTTTT.

This clonotype came up a few times. The V call is TRBV7-2, the J call TRBJ1-4, with D possibly TRBD1 on 6 matching bases. V lost 3 bases to trimming and J lost 8 bases, with 16 bases between them. Germline V gene sequence: CDR1 SGHTA, CDR2 FQGNSA. This CDR3 spans 15 amino acids. CDR3 coding DNA: TGTGCCAGCAGCTTGGGGGGCGCCGGGGGGGAAAAACTGTTTTTT. Its protein product is CASSLGGAGGEKLFF.

V and J are TRBV6-6 and TRBJ2-2; D is perhaps TRBD1 (6 bases). V gave up 0 bases and J gave up 1 base, with 9 bases separating them. CDR3 length equals 16 residues. Germline lookup yields CDR1 MNHNY and CDR2 SVGAGI (reference sequence). In DNA form, the CDR3 reads TGTGCCAGCAGTTACTCGAGGGGGAAGAACACCGGGGAGCTGTTTTTT. Translating it yields CASSYSRGKNTGELFF.

The gene calls are TRBV28 and TRBJ2-5, with unresolved D. The germline V gene encodes CDR1 MDHEN and CDR2 SYDVKM. Deletions cut 8 bases from V and 4 bases from J, with 14 bases between. The CDR3 is 13 residues long. The DNA for the CDR3 is TGTGCCAGCGGGGTAGCAGGAATAGAGACCCAGTACTTC. It is translated as CASGVAGIETQYF.

On this clonotype: Since a much larger clone is just one base distant, this may be a read error. V is TRBV13 and J is TRBJ2-1, with TRBD1 matching over 10 bases. The CDR3 consists of 15 residues. Germline lookup yields CDR1 PRHDT and CDR2 FYEKMQ (reference sequence). V was clipped by 1 base and J by 8 bases; unmatched bases: 5. CDR3 in amino acids: CASSLVGQGPDEQFF. CDR3 sequence (DNA): TGTGCCAGCAGCTTAGTGGGACAGGGGCCCGATGAGCAGTTCTTC.

This clonotype is labeled medium-sized. This chain uses TRBV6-2 or TRBV6-3 with TRBJ2-1; 8 nucleotides match TRBD2. Germline-derived CDR1 and CDR2 are MNHEY and SVGEGT. There are 14 residues in the CDR3. After removal of 6 bases from V and 7 bases from J, the junction contained 8 bases not matched to a gene. CDR3 sequence: CASRRSGGGNEQFF. The CDR3 DNA is TGTGCCAGCAGACGGTCCGGCGGGGGGAATGAGCAGTTCTTC.

On this clonotype itself: The junction and the germline gene differ at one end; a read error may be behind it. The chain carries TRBV6-2 or TRBV6-3 and TRBJ2-1, with 16 positions matching TRBD2. In germline, CDR1 is MNHEY, CDR2 SVGEGT. This CDR3 has 19 residues. The CDR3 loop is CASIYPVPGLAGGRHEQFF. The CDR3 nucleotides read TGTGCCAGCATTTACCCTGTCCCGGGACTAGCGGGGGGGCGCCATGAGCAGTTCTTC.

This clonotype is termed medium-sized (0.01 to 0.1%). The chain employs TRBV27 and TRBJ2-7; TRBD1 matches at 8 bases. V shed 7 bases and J 4 bases; nucleotides not matched to a gene: 6. This CDR3 comprises 13 residues. CDR1 and CDR2 (germline): MNHEY, SMNVEV (reference sequence). This CDR3 reads CASTGQGRYEQYF. As DNA, the CDR3 is TGTGCCAGCACAGGACAGGGAAGATACGAGCAGTACTTC.

The chain carries TRBV19 and TRBJ2-3; TRBD2 matches 12 bases. J gave up 4 bases and V 5 bases, and 4 bases lay outside the gene matches. Germline V gene lookup returns CDR1 LNHDA and CDR2 SQIVND (reference sequence). The CDR3 is made up of 15 amino acids. The CDR3 sequence is CASSARLAGADTQYF. CDR3 coding DNA: TGTGCCAGTAGTGCTAGACTAGCGGGAGCAGATACGCAGTATTTT. Full variable domain (rest looked up from reference TRBV19 and TRBJ2-3): DGGITQSPKYLFRKEGQNVTLSCEQNLNHDAMYWYRQDPGQGLRLIYYSQIVNDFQKGDIAEGYSVSREKKESFPLTVTSAQKNPTAFYLCASSARLAGADTQYFGPGTRLTVL.

In this sample, this clonotype turned up a few times. The genes are TRBV12-3 or TRBV12-4 and TRBJ1-2, with D hard to call. CDR3 size: 13 residues. V was cut by 6 bases and J by 8 bases, with 16 bases left in between. CDR3 bases: TGTGCCAGCAGAAGACACGGCCCCGGGGGCTACACCTTC. It specifies CASRRHGPGGYTF.

In this sample, this clonotype is medium-sized. J is TRBJ2-2 and V is TRBV6-5, with 13 bases that match TRBD2. This CDR3 has 16 residues. Trimming removed 5 bases from V and 6 bases from J; junction bases left unmatched: 6. Germline assignment: CDR1 MNHEY and CDR2 SVGAGI. CDR3 amino acids: CASSPWTSGGPGELFF. The CDR3, as DNA: TGTGCCAGCAGTCCCTGGACTAGCGGGGGCCCCGGGGAGCTGTTTTTT.